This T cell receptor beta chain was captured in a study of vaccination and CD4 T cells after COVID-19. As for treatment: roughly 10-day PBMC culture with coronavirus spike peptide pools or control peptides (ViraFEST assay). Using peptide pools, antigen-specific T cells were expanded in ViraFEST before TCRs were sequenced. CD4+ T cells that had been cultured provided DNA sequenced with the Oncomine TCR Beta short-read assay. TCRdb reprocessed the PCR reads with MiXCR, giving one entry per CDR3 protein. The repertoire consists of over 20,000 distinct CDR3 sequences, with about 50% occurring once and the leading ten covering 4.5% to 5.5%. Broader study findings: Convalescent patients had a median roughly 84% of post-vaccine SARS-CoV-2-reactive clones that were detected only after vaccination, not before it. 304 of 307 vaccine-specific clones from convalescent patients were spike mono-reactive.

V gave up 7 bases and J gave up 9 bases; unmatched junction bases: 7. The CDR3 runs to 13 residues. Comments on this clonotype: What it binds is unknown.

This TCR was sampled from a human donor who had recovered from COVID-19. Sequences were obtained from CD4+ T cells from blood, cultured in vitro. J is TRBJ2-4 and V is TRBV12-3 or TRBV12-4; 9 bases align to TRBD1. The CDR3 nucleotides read TGTGCCAGCAAACCGGGACAGGGAACCATTCAGTACTTC. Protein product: CASKPGQGTIQYF.